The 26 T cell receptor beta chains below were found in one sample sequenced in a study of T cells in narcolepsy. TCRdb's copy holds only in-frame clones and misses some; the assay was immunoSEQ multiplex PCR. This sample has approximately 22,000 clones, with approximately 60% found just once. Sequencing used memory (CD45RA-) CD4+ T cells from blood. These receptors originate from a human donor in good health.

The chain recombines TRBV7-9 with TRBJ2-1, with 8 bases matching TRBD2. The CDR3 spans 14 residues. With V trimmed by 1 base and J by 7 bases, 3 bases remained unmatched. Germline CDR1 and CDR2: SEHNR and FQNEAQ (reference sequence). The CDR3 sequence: CASSLGLAINEQFF. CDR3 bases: TGTGCCAGCAGCTTAGGACTAGCGATAAATGAGCAGTTCTTC. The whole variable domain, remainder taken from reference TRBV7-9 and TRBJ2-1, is DTGVSQNPRHKITKRGQNVTFRCDPISEHNRLYWYRQTLGQGPEFLTYFQNEAQLEKSRLLSDRFSAERPKGSFSTLEIQRTEQGDSAMYLCASSLGLAINEQFFGPGTRLTVL.

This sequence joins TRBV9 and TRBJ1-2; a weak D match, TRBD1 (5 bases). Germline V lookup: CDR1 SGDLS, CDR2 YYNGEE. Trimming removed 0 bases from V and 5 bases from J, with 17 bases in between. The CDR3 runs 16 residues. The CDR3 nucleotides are TGTGCCAGCAGCGTAGCCGCGCAGGGACCCGCATATGGCTACACCTTC. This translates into CASSVAAQGPAYGYTF.

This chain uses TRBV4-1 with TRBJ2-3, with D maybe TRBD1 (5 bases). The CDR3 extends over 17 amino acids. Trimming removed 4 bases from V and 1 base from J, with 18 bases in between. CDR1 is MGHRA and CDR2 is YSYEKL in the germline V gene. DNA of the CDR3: TGCGCCAGCAGCCCCCTCTTCACCAGGGAACGCACAGATACGCAGTATTTT. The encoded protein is CASSPLFTRERTDTQYF.

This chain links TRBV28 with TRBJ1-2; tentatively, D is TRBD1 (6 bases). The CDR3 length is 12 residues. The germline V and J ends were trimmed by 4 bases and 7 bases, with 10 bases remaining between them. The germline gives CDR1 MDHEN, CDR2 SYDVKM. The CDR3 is CASSSGVFGYTF. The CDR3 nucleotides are TGTGCCAGCAGTTCAGGGGTCTTTGGCTACACCTTC.

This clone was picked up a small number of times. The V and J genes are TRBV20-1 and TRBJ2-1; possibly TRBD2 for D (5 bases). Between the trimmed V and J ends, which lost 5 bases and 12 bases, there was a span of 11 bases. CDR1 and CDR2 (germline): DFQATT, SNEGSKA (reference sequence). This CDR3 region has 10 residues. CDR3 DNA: TGCAGTGCTGCGGCGGCGGGGCAGTTCTTC. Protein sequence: CSAAAAGQFF.

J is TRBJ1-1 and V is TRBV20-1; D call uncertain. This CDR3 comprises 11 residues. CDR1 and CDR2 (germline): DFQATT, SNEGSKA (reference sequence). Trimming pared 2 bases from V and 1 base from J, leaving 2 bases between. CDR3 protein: CSARQNTEAFF. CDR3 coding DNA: TGCAGTGCTAGACAGAACACTGAAGCTTTCTTT.

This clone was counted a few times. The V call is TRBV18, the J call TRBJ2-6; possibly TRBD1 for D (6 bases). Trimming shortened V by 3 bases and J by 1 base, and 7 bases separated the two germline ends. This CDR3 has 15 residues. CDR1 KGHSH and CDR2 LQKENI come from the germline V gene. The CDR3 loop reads CASSPGASGANVLTF. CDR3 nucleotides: TGTGCCAGCTCACCGGGGGCATCTGGGGCCAACGTCCTGACTTTC. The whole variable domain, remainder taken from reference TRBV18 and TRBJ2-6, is NAGVMQNPRHLVRRRGQEARLRCSPMKGHSHVYWYRQLPEEGLKFMVYLQKENIIDESGMPKERFSAEFPKEGPSILRIQQVVRGDSAAYFCASSPGASGANVLTFGAGSRLTVL.

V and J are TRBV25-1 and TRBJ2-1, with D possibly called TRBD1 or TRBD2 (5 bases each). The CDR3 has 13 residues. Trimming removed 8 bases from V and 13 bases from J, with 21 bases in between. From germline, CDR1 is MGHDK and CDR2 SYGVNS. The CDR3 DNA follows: TGTGCCAGCCCGATCTCCGGGACCCCTGGCCAGTTCTTC. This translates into CASPISGTPGQFF.

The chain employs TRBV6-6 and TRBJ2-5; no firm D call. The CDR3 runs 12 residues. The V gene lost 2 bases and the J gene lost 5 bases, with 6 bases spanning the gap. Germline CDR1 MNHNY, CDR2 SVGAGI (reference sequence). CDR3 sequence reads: CASSYQRETQYF. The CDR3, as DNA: TGTGCCAGCAGTTACCAAAGGGAGACCCAGTACTTC.

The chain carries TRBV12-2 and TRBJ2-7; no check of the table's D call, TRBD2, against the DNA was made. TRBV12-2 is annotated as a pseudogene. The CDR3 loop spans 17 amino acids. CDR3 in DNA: TGTGCAAGTCGCTTAGATAAGACTAGAGGTAATCTAAACGAGCAGTACTTC. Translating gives CASRLDKTRGNLNEQYF.

The CDR3 region is CASSIRAGVRDNQPQHF. The CDR3 DNA follows: TGTGCCAGTAGTATCCGGGCAGGCGTAAGGGACAATCAGCCCCAGCATTTT. The chain joins TRBV19 to TRBJ1-5; D not certain. CDR1 is LNHDA, CDR2 SQIVND, per germline (reference sequence). This CDR3 comprises 17 residues. V lost 3 bases to trimming and J lost 3 bases, with 18 bases between them.

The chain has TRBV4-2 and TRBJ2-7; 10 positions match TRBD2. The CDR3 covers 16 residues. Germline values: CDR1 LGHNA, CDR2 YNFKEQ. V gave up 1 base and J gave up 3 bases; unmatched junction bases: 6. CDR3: CASSQGAASGGYEQYF. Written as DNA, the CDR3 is TGTGCCAGCAGCCAAGGGGCGGCTAGCGGGGGCTACGAGCAGTACTTC.

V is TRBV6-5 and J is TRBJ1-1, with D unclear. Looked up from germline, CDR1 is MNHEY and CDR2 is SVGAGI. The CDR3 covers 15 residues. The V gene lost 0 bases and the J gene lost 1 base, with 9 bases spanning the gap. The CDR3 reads CASSYSSGPNTEAFF. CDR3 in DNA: TGTGCCAGCAGTTACTCGAGTGGACCGAACACTGAAGCTTTCTTT.

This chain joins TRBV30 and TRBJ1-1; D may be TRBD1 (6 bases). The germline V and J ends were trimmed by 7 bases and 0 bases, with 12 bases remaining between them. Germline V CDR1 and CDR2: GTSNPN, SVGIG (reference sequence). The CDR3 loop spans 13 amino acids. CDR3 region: CASRGLVNTEAFF. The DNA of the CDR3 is TGTGCCTCCAGGGGCCTGGTGAACACTGAAGCTTTCTTT.

CDR3 DNA sequence: TGCGCCAGCAGCTTGCGGCAGGGAGGCACCGGGGAGCTGTTTTTT. Translation: CASSLRQGGTGELFF. The chain couples TRBV5-1 to TRBJ2-2, with D perhaps matching TRBD2 (6 bases). The CDR3 has 15 residues. V was trimmed by 1 base and J by 4 bases, leaving 11 bases between them. Germline V CDR1 and CDR2: SGHRS, YFSETQ.

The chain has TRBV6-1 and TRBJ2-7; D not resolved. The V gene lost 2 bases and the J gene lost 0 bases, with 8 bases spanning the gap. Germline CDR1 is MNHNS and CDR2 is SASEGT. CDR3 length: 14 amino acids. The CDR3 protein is CASSEHESSYEQYF. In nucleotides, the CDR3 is TGTGCCAGCAGTGAACACGAGAGCTCCTACGAGCAGTACTTC.

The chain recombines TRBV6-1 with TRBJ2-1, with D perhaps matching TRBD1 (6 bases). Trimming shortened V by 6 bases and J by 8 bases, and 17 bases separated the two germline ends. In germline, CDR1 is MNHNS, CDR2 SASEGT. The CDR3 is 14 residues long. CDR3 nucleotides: TGTGCCAGCAGAACAGGGTTAGTAGTAGATGAGCAGTTCTTC. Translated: CASRTGLVVDEQFF.

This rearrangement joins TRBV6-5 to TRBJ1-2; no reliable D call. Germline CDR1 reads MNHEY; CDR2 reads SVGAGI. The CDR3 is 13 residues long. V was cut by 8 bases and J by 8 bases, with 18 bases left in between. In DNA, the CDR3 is TGTGCCAGCGTCGGGTCTAGGGCGCTCGGCTACACCTTC. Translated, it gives CASVGSRALGYTF.

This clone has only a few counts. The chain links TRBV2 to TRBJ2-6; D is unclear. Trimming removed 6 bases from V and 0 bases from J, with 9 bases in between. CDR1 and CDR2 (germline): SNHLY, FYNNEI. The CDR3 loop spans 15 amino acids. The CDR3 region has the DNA TGTGCCAGCAGCTCCTACACCTCTGGGGCCAACGTCCTGACTTTC. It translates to CASSSYTSGANVLTF.

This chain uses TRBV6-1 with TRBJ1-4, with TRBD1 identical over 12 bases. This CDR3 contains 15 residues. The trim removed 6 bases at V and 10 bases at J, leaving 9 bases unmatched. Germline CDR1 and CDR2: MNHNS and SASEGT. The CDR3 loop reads CASRGQGAGPGKLFF. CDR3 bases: TGTGCCAGCAGGGGACAGGGGGCGGGCCCTGGAAAACTGTTTTTT.

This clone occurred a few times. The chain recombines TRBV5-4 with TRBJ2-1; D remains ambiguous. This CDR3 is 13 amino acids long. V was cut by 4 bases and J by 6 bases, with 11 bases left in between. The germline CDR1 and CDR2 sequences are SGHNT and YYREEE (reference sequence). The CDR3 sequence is CASSRIGRNEQFF. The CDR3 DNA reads TGTGCCAGCAGCCGTATTGGGCGCAATGAGCAGTTCTTC.

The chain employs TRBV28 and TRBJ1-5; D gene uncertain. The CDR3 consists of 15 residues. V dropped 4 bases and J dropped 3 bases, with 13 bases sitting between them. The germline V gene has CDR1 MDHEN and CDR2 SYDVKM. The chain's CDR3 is CASSSPTLINQPQHF. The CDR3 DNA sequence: TGTGCCAGCAGTTCCCCGACTCTCATCAATCAGCCCCAGCATTTT.

CDR3: CASSLGQVSTEAFF. CDR3 sequence (DNA): TGTGCCAGCAGCTTGGGACAGGTCAGCACTGAAGCTTTCTTT. This chain uses TRBV5-6 with TRBJ1-1; D possibly corresponds to TRBD1 (6 bases). Germline CDR1 reads SGHDT; CDR2 reads YYEEEE. The CDR3 length is 14 residues. The ends were cut back, 0 bases at V and 4 bases at J, with 10 bases in the middle.

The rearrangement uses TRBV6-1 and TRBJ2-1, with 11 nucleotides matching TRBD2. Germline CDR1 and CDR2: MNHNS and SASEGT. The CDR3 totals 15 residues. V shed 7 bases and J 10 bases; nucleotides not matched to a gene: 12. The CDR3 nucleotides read TGTGCCAGCACCAAGACTAGCGGGGATAGGCGGGAGCAGTTCTTC. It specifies CASTKTSGDRREQFF.

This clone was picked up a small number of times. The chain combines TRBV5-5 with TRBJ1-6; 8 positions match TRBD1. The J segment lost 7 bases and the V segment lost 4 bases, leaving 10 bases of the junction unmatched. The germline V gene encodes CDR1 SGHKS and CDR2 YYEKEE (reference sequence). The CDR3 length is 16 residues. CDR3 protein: CASSLRTGTRNSPLHF. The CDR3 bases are TGTGCCAGCAGCCTTCGGACAGGGACGCGGAATTCACCCCTCCACTTT.

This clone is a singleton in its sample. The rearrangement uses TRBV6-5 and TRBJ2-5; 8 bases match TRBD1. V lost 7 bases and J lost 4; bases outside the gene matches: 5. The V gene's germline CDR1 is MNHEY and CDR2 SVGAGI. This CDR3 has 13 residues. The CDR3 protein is CASTRTGLETQYF. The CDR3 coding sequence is TGTGCCAGCACAAGGACAGGGCTAGAGACCCAGTACTTC.